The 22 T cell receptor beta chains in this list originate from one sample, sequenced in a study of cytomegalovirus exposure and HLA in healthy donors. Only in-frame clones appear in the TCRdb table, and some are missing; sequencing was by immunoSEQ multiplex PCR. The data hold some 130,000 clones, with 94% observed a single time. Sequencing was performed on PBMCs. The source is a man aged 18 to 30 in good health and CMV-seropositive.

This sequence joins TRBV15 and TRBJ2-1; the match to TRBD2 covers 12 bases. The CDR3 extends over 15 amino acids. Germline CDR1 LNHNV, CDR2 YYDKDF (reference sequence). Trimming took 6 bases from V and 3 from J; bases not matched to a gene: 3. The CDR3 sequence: CATRLTSGGYNEQFF. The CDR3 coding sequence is TGTGCCACCAGGTTGACTAGCGGGGGCTACAATGAGCAGTTCTTC.

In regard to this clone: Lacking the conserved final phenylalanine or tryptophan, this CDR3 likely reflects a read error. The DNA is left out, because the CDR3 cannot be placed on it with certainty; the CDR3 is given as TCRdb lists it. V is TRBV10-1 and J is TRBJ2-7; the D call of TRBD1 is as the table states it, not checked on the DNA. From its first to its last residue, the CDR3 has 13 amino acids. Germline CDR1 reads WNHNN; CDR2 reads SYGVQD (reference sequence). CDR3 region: CASSITGTGGSEA.

Here the CDR3 DNA reads TGCGCCAGCAGCTTGGCAACAGGGGGGTTCCGCTACGAGCAGTACTTC. Translation gives CASSLATGGFRYEQYF. The V gene is TRBV5-1, the J gene TRBJ2-7; TRBD1 agrees at 8 bases. Germline CDR1 SGHRS, CDR2 YFSETQ. CDR3 length: 16 residues. V was pared by 0 bases and J by 3 bases, with 8 bases of the junction left unmatched.

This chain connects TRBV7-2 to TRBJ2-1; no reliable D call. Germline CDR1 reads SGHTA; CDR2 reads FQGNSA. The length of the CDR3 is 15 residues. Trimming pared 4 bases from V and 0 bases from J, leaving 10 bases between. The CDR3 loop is CASSSDWISYNEQFF. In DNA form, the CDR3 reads TGTGCCAGCAGCTCCGACTGGATCTCCTACAATGAGCAGTTCTTC. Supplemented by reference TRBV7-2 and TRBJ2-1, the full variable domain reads GAGVSQSPSNKVTEKGKDVELRCDPISGHTALYWYRQSLGQGLEFLIYFQGNSAPDKSGLPSDRFSAERTGGSVSTLTIQRTQQEDSAVYLCASSSDWISYNEQFFGPGTRLTVL.

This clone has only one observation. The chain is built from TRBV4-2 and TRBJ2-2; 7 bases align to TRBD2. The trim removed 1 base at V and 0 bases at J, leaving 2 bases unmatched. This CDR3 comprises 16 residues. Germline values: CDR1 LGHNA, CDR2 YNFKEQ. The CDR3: CASSQASGSNTGELFF. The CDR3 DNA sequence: TGTGCCAGCAGCCAAGCTAGCGGATCGAACACCGGGGAGCTGTTTTTT.

The CDR3 loop is CAQKAGASGRFGAYNEQFF. CDR3 coding DNA: TGTGCCCAGAAAGCCGGGGCTAGCGGGAGGTTTGGCGCCTACAATGAGCAGTTCTTC. The chain uses TRBV19 and TRBJ2-1, with 11 bases fitting TRBD2. Per germline, CDR1 LNHDA and CDR2 SQIVND (reference sequence). This CDR3 comprises 19 residues. V shed 11 bases, J shed 2 bases, and the junction held 20 bases outside the gene matches.

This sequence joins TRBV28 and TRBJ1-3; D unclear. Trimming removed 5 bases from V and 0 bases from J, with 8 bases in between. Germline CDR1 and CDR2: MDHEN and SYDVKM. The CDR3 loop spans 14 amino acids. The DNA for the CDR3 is TGTGCCAGCAGTCCTACCCCCTCTGGAAACACCATATATTTT. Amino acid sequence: CASSPTPSGNTIYF.

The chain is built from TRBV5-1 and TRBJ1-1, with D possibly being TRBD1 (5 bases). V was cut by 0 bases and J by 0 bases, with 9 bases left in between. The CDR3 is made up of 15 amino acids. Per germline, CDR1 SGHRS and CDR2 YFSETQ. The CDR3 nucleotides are TGCGCCAGCAGCTTGGAGGAGGGGTTGAACACTGAAGCTTTCTTT. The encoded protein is CASSLEEGLNTEAFF.

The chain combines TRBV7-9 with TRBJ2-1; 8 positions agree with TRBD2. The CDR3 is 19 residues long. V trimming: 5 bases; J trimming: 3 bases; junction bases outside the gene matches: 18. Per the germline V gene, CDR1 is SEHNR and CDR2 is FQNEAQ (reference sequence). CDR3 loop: CASSPGLQREGLSYNEQFF. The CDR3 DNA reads TGTGCCAGCAGCCCGGGCTTGCAACGGGAGGGCCTTAGCTACAATGAGCAGTTCTTC.

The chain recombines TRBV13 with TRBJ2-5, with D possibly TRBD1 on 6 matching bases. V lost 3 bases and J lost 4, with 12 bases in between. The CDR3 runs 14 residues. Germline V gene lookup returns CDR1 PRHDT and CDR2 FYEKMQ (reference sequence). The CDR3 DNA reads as TGTGCCAGCAGCTTTACAGGGATGGGAGAGACCCAGTACTTC. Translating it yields CASSFTGMGETQYF.

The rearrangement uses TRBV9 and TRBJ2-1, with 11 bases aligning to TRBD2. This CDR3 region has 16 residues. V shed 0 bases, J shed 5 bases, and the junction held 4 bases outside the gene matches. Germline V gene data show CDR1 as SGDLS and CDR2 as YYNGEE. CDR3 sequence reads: CASSVATSGTHNEQFF. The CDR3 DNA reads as TGTGCCAGCAGCGTAGCGACTAGCGGGACTCACAATGAGCAGTTCTTC. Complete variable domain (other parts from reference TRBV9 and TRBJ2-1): DSGVTQTPKHLITATGQRVTLRCSPRSGDLSVYWYQQSLDQGLQFLIQYYNGEERAKGNILERFSAQQFPDLHSELNLSSLELGDSALYFCASSVATSGTHNEQFFGPGTRLTVL.

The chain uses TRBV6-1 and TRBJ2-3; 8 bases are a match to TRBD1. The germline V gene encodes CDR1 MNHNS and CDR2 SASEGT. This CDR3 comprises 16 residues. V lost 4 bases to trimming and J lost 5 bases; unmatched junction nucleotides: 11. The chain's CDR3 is CASSGRAGQGRDTQYF. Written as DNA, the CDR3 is TGTGCCAGCAGTGGGAGGGCAGGACAGGGCCGAGATACGCAGTATTTT.

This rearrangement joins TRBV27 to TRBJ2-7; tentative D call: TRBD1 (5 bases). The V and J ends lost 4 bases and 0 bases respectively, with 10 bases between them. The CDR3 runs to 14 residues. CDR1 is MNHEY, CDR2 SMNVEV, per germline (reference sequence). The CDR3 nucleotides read TGTGCCAGCAGTTCCTCAGGGATCTCCTACGAGCAGTACTTC. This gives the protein CASSSSGISYEQYF.

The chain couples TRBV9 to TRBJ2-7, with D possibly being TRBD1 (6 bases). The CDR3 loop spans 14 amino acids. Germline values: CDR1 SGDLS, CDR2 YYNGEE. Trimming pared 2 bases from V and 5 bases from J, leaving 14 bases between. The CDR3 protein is CASSVLPGADEQYF. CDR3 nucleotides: TGTGCCAGCAGCGTTCTTCCAGGGGCCGACGAGCAGTACTTC.

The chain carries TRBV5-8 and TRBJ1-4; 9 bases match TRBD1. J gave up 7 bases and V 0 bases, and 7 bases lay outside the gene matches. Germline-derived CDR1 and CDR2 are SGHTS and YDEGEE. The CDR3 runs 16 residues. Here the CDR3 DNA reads TGTGCCAGCAGCTTGGAACAGGGGGCCGCTTTTGAAAAACTGTTTTTT. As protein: CASSLEQGAAFEKLFF.

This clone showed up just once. CDR3 in amino acids: CASSPLSGRNTGELFF. In nucleotides, the CDR3 is TGTGCCAGCTCACCACTGAGCGGGAGGAACACCGGGGAGCTGTTTTTT. The chain links TRBV18 to TRBJ2-2; TRBD2 aligns across 8 bases. V shed 1 base and J 1 base; nucleotides not matched to a gene: 2. CDR3 size: 16 residues. The germline V gene has CDR1 KGHSH and CDR2 LQKENI. The whole variable domain, filled in from reference TRBV18 and TRBJ2-2, reads NAGVMQNPRHLVRRRGQEARLRCSPMKGHSHVYWYRQLPEEGLKFMVYLQKENIIDESGMPKERFSAEFPKEGPSILRIQQVVRGDSAAYFCASSPLSGRNTGELFFGEGSRLTVL.

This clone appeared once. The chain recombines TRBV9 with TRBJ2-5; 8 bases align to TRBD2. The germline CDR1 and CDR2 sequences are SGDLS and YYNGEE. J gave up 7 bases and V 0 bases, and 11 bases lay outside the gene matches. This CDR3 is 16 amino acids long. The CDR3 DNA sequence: TGTGCCAGCAGCGTAGAGAGCGGGAGTGTAAGTGGGACCCAGTACTTC. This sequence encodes CASSVESGSVSGTQYF.

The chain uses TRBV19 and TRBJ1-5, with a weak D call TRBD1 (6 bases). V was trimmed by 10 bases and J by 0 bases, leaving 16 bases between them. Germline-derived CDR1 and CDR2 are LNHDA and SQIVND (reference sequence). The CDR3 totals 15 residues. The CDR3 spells CATSLTGFSNQPQHF. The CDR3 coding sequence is TGTGCCACCAGCCTAACAGGGTTTAGCAATCAGCCCCAGCATTTT.

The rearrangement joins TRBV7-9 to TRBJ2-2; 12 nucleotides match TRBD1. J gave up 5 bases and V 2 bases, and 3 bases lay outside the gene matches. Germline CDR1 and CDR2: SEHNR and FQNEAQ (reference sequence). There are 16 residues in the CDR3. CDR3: CASSLRDRGRTGELFF. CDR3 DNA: TGTGCCAGCAGCTTAAGGGACAGGGGGCGAACCGGGGAGCTGTTTTTT.

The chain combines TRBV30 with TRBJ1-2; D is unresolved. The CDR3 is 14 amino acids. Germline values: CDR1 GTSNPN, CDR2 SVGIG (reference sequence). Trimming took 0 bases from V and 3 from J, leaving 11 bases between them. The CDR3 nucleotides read TGTGCCTGGAGTGTACCCAGTCGGGACTATGGCTACACCTTC. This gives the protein CAWSVPSRDYGYTF.

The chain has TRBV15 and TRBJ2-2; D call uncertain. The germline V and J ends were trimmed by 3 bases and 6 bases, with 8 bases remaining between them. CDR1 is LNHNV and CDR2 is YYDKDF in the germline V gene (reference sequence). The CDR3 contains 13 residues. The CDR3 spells CATSSATAGELFF. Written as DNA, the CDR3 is TGTGCCACCAGCAGCGCCACAGCCGGGGAGCTGTTTTTT.

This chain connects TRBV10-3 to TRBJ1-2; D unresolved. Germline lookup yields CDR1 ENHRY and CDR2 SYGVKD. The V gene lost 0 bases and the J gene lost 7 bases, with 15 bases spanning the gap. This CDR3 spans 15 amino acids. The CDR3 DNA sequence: TGTGCCATCAGTGAGTCCCTGGTCAGACTCCGTGGCTACACCTTC. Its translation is CAISESLVRLRGYTF.